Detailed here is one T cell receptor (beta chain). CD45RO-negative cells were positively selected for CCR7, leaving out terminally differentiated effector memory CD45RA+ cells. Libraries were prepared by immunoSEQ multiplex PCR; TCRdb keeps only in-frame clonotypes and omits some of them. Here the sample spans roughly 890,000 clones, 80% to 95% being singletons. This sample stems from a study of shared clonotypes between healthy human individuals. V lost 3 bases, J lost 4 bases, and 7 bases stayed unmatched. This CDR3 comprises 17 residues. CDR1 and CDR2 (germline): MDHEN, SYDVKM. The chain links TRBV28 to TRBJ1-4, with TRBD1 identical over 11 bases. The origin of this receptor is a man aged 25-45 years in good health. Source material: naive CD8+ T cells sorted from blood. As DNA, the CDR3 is TGTGCCAGCAGTTTGGACAGGGGGCGGTGGGGTAATGAAAAACTGTTTTTT. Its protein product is CASSLDRGRWGNEKLFF.